This T cell receptor (beta chain) was sequenced for a study of T cell changes during pregnancy in multiple sclerosis. The assay was immunoSEQ multiplex PCR, and TCRdb's table has in-frame clones only and misses some. The profile shows 55,000 to 75,000 clones, about 94% of them singletons. J lost 3 bases, V lost 1 base, and 4 bases had no gene match. CDR3 length equals 15 residues. The V gene's germline CDR1 is SNHLY and CDR2 FYNNEI. The chain uses TRBV2 and TRBJ2-3; 7 nucleotides line up with TRBD2. The sample consisted of CD8+ T cells from peripheral blood mononuclear cells, taken in the second trimester of pregnancy. The TCR comes from a female donor with multiple sclerosis, enrolled in a pregnancy study. The CDR3 spells CASSEVNGRTDTQYF. CDR3 coding DNA: TGTGCCAGCAGTGAAGTCAACGGGAGGACAGATACGCAGTATTTT.